This is a list of T cell receptor beta chains from one sample in a study of blood T cell repertoires in COVID-19. The assay was immunoSEQ multiplex PCR, and TCRdb's table has in-frame clones only and misses some. The repertoire includes a few hundred thousand clones, about 83% of them detected once, and over 1.5% sits in the top ten. What was sequenced was peripheral blood. All receptors derive from a woman aged 40 to 50 who had recovered from COVID-19. CDR3s include the opening cysteine and the closing phenylalanine or tryptophan. A D gene is named only where the DNA matches it firmly. A row's size may be missing; if present it is once, few, many or a size class.

size: .; J: TRBJ2-1; D: TRBD1; V: TRBV7-9; CDR3: CASSLGTGNNEQFF; DNA: TGTGCCAGCAGCTTAGGGACAGGGAACAATGAGCAGTTCTTC
size: .; J: TRBJ2-1; D: TRBD2; V: TRBV28; CDR3: CASSFWLRGAKVNEQFF; DNA: TGTGCCAGCAGTTTTTGGTTGCGGGGGGCTAAGGTCAATGAGCAGTTCTTC
size: .; J: TRBJ1-1; D: TRBD1; V: TRBV5-4; CDR3: CASSRGGDDTEAFF; DNA: TGTGCCAGCAGCAGAGGGGGCGACGACACTGAAGCTTTCTTT
size: .; J: TRBJ2-2; D: .; V: TRBV11-3; CDR3: CASTTRLSGTGELFF; DNA: TGTGCCAGCACGACGCGGTTATCGGGGACCGGGGAGCTGTTTTTT
size: .; J: TRBJ2-7; D: TRBD2; V: TRBV11-2; CDR3: CASTQTSGISYEQYF; DNA: TGTGCCAGCACCCAGACTAGCGGGATCTCCTACGAGCAGTACTTC
size: .; J: TRBJ2-7; D: TRBD1; V: TRBV27; CDR3: CASSLGRSYRGSSYEQYF; DNA: TGTGCCAGCAGTTTAGGGAGGTCGTACAGGGGGAGCTCCTACGAGCAGTACTTC
size: .; J: TRBJ1-1; D: .; V: TRBV19; CDR3: CASRPQGHVVNTEAFF; DNA: TGTGCCAGTAGGCCCCAGGGGCACGTAGTGAACACTGAAGCTTTCTTT
size: .; J: TRBJ2-1; D: .; V: TRBV28; CDR3: CASSLGPDNEQFF; DNA: TGTGCCAGCAGTTTGGGGCCAGACAATGAGCAGTTCTTC
size: .; J: TRBJ2-1; D: .; V: TRBV28; CDR3: CASLGGALYNEQFF; DNA: TGTGCCAGCTTAGGAGGGGCCCTATACAATGAGCAGTTCTTC
size: .; J: TRBJ2-1; D: .; V: TRBV27; CDR3: CASSSSGPLGYNEQFF; DNA: TGTGCCAGCAGTTCCTCAGGACCACTAGGCTACAATGAGCAGTTCTTC
size: .; J: TRBJ2-3; D: TRBD2; V: TRBV5-1; CDR3: CASSSGGTDTQYF; DNA: TGCGCCAGCAGCAGCGGGGGCACAGATACGCAGTATTTT
size: .; J: TRBJ2-5; D: TRBD1; V: TRBV5-4; CDR3: CASSFGQDFQETQYF; DNA: TGTGCCAGCAGCTTCGGACAGGACTTCCAAGAGACCCAGTACTTC
size: .; J: TRBJ1-1; D: .; V: TRBV11-2; CDR3: CASSLTPGTNTEAFF; DNA: TGTGCCAGCAGCTTAACTCCTGGTACCAACACTGAAGCTTTCTTT
size: .; J: TRBJ2-7; D: TRBD1; V: TRBV2; CDR3: CASSRTGGSSYEQYF; DNA: TGTGCCAGCAGCCGGACAGGGGGAAGCTCCTACGAGCAGTACTTC
size: .; J: TRBJ1-4; D: .; V: TRBV4-1; CDR3: CASSQVWSTGTNEKLFF; DNA: TGCGCCAGCAGCCAAGTTTGGTCGACAGGAACTAATGAAAAACTGTTTTTT
size: .; J: TRBJ1-2; D: .; V: TRBV30; CDR3: CAWSSSRGYGYTF; DNA: TGTGCCTGGAGTTCGTCTAGGGGCTATGGCTACACCTTC
size: .; J: TRBJ1-6; D: TRBD1; V: TRBV4-2; CDR3: CASVAFLGTDNSPLHF; DNA: TGTGCCAGCGTCGCCTTTCTAGGGACAGATAATTCACCCCTCCACTTT
size: few; J: TRBJ1-1; D: .; V: TRBV5-1; CDR3: CASSLVGEDTEAFF; DNA: TGCGCCAGCAGCTTGGTGGGGGAGGACACTGAAGCTTTCTTT